This TCR beta chain was recorded in a study of blood T cell repertoires in COVID-19. Study-wide background: The analysed material was cDNA or gDNA that came from T cells, B-cell-depleted T cells, or PBMCs.

Only in-frame clones appear in the TCRdb table, and some are missing; sequencing was by immunoSEQ multiplex PCR. The sample has hundreds of thousands of clones, around 80% seen once. Trimming cost V 6 bases and J 2 bases, with 7 bases left between them. This CDR3 is 12 amino acids long. Germline V gene lookup returns CDR1 SGHVS and CDR2 FNYEAQ. Sequencing input: peripheral blood. The source is a woman in her fifties or sixties with acute or convalescent COVID-19. This rearrangement joins TRBV7-6 to TRBJ2-5; D is unclear. Written as DNA, the CDR3 is TGTGCCAGCAGGCAAACTCAAGAGACCCAGTACTTC. It yields the protein CASRQTQETQYF.